This T cell receptor (beta chain) was sequenced for a study of T cells expressing NK-cell markers. Study-level information: Sorted CD3+CD56-NKG2C+, CD3+CD56+NKG2C- and CD3+CD56+NKG2C+ T cells were the source of the TCR beta repertoires. The study's findings and limits: Leadership of the CD3+CD56-NKG2C+ fraction also belonged to these clonotypes in a few donors. Six or seven donors had dominant NKG2C+ clonotypes that comprised about 1.0-7.5% of their CD8+ T cells.

The CDR3 length is 13 residues. Points on this clonotype: The antigen remains undetermined.

Reanalyzing the 5' RACE reads, TCRdb keeps one entry per CDR3 protein, without DNA. Recorded here are about 370,000 distinct CDR3 sequences; the top ten clones represent roughly a tenth. This sequence was found in a woman in her fifties or sixties in good health. The sequencing sample was made of blood T cells: a sorted CD56 or NKG2C T cell subset, CD4+ or CD8+ T cells, or bulk PBMC T cells (not recorded which). The genes are TRBV12-3 or TRBV12-4 and TRBJ2-5; TCRdb's D call, TRBD1, is unchecked because there is no DNA. CDR3 amino acids: CASSPGGSKTQYF.